This TCR beta chain appears in the sequencing data of a study of Graves' ophthalmopathy and Graves' hyperthyroidism. This clonotype came up many times. Its antigen is as yet unknown. Study observations and caveats: Blood also contained most of the expanded thyroid clonotypes above 0.001 frequency.

The authors amplified TCR beta CDR3 regions, and they did so from RNA transcripts for repertoire sequencing. Scientists carried out first-round RT-PCR using HTBI primers and then a second-round multiplex PCR. TCRdb processed the multiplex PCR reads anew with MiXCR; each CDR3 protein has one entry. The data contain 400,000 or so distinct CDR3 sequences, about 16% of them singletons. PBMCs were obtained from about 10 ml of fresh peripheral blood. The CDR3 covers 13 residues. CDR1 and CDR2 from the germline V gene are MNHNS and SASEGT. Trimming left V 2 bases short and J 5 bases short, with 9 bases between.

The sequenced sample consisted of peripheral blood. The genes are TRBV6-1 and TRBJ2-5; either TRBD1 or TRBD2 may fit D (6 bases each). The receptor was derived from a young woman with stable Graves' hyperthyroidism. CDR3 in DNA: TGTGCCAGCAGTGAAAGGGGGGCGGAGACCCAGTACTTC. Translating it yields CASSERGAETQYF.